This TCR beta chain was obtained from a study of early T cells in non-severe SARS-CoV-2 infection. Study background: Bulk RNA isolated from unsorted whole blood underwent sequencing; chains were not paired. Findings and caveats of the study: Missing private and CD4 specificities, VDJdb matching favored anti-spike CD8 responses.

A word on this clonotype: Its target is not known.

Attached unique molecular identifiers marked individual cDNA molecules. TCRdb independently ran MiXCR on the 5' RACE reads; one entry per CDR3 protein. The data hold 86,000 or so distinct CDR3 sequences, with around 5.6% observed a single time. This TCR was sampled from an adult who was a healthcare worker with PCR-confirmed SARS-CoV-2 infection or an uninfected control (not recorded which). The sequencing input was whole blood.

The CDR3 protein is CSVELGPQYF. The CDR3 region has the DNA TGCAGCGTTGAGTTAGGGCCCCAGTACTTC. The J gene is TRBJ2-5, the V gene TRBV29-1, with unresolved D. The V and J ends lost 3 bases and 9 bases respectively, with 8 bases between them. The CDR3 covers 10 residues. Germline lookup yields CDR1 SQVTM and CDR2 ANQGSEA.